This paragraph covers one TCR beta chain sequence. Profiling relied on immunoSEQ multiplex PCR, and the TCRdb table lists in-frame clones only, not all of them. Of 60,000 or so clones in the sample, roughly 87% are singletons; the top ten hold approximately 3.8%. This sample was taken from a study of control samples from healthy donors and cancer patients. Between the trimmed V and J ends, which lost 2 bases and 4 bases, there was a span of 3 bases. CDR1 and CDR2 from the germline V gene are LGHDT and YNNKEL (reference sequence). This CDR3 region has 12 residues. The TCR was taken from a man aged 45-65 years in good health. The sample comprised blood. The V and J genes are TRBV3-1 (or the pseudogene TRBV3-2) and TRBJ2-1; no clear D gene. The CDR3 region is CASSQIYNEQFF. The CDR3 DNA is TGTGCCAGCAGCCAAATATACAATGAGCAGTTCTTC.